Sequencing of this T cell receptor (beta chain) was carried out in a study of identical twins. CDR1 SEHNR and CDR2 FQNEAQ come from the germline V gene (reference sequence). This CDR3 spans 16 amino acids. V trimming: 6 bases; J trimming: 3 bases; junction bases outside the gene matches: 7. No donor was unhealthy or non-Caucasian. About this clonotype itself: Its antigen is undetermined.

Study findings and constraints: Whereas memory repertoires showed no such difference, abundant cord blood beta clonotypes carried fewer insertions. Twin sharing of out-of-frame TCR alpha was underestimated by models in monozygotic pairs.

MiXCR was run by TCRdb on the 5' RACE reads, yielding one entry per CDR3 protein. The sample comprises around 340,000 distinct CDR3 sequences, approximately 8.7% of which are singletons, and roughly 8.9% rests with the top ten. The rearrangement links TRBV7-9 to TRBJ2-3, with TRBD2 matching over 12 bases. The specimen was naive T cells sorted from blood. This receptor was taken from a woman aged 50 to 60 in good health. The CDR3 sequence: CASSPTSGRFTDTQYF. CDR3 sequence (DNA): TGTGCCAGCAGTCCGACTAGCGGGAGATTTACAGATACGCAGTATTTT.